This T cell receptor beta chain originates from a study of shared clonotypes between healthy human individuals. The study, taken as a whole, reports: Naive subsets usually exceeded memory subsets in estimated richness. Even with large depth, rarefaction showed that sorted-subset sequencing was incomplete.

Details on this clone: Its antigen is unidentified.

The CDR3 is 13 residues long. Germline CDR1 reads MNHNY; CDR2 reads SVGAGI (reference sequence). V lost 6 bases and J lost 3, with 9 bases in between. The donors, all of them Caucasian adults, lived in Nashville, Tennessee. A split of CD4+ cells into CD45RA+ naive and CD45RA-negative memory subsets was performed. Only in-frame clones appear in the TCRdb table, and some are missing; sequencing was by immunoSEQ multiplex PCR. Among about 1.5 million clones listed, roughly 96% were seen once. Sequencing was carried out using naive CD4+ T cells sorted from blood. Subset of the sample: CD45RA+ positively selected. The rearrangement links TRBV6-6 to TRBJ1-5, with no clear D. This clonotype originated in a man between 25 and 39 years old in good health. The CDR3 sequence: CASSYTDNQPQHF. DNA of the CDR3: TGTGCCAGCAGCTATACGGACAATCAGCCCCAGCATTTT.